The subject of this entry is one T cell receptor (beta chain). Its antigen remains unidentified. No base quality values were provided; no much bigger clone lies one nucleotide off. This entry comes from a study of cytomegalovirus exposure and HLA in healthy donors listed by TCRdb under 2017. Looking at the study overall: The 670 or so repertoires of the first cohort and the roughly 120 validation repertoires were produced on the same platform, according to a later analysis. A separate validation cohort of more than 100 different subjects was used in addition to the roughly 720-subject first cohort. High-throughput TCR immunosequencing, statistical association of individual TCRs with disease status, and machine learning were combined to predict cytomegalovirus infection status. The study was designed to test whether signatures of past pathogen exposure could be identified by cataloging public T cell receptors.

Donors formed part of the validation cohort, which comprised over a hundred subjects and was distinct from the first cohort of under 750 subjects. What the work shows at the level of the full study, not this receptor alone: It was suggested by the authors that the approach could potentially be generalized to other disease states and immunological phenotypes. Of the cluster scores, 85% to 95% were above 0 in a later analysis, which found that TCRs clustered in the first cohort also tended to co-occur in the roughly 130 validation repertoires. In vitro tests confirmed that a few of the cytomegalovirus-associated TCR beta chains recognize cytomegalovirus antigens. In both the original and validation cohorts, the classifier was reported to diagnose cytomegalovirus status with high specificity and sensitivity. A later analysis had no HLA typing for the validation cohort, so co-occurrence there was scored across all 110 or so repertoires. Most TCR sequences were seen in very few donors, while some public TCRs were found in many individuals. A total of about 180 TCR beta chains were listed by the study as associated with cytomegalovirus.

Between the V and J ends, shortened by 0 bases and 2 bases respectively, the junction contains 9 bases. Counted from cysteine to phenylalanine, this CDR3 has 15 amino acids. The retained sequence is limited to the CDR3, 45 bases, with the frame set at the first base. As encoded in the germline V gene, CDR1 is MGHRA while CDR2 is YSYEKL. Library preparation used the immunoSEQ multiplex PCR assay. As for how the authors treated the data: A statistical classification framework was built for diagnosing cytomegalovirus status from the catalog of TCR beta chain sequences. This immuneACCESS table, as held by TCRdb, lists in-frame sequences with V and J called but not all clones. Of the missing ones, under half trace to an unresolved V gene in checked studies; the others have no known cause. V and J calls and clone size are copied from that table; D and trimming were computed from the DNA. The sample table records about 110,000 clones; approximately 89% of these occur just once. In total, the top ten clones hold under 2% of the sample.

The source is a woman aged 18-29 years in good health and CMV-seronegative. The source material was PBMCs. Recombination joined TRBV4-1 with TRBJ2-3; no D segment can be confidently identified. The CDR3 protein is CASSQEPAFTDTQYF. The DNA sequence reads TGCGCCAGCAGCCAAGAACCAGCGTTCACAGATACGCAGTATTTT.